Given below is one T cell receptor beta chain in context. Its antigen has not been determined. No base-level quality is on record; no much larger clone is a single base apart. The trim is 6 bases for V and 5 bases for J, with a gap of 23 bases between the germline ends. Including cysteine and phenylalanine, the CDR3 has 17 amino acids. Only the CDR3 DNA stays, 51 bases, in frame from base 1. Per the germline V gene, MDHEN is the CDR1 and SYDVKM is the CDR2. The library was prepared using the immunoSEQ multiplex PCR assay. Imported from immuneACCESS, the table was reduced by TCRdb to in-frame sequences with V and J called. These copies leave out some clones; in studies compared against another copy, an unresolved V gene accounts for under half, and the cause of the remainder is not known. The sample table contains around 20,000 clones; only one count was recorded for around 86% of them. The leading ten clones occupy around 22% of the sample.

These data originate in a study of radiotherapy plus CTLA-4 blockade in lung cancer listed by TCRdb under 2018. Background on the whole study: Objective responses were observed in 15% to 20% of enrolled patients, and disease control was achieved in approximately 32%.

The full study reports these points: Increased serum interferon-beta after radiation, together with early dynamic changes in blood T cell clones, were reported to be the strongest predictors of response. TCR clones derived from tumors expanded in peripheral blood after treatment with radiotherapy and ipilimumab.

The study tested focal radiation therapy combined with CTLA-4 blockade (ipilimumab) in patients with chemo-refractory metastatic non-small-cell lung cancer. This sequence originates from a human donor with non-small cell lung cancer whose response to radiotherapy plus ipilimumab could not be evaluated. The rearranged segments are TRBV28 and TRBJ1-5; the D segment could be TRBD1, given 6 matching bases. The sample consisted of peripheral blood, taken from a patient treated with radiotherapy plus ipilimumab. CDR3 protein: CASSQTYREGPHQPQHF. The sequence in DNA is TGTGCCAGCAGCCAAACCTACAGGGAAGGACCTCATCAGCCCCAGCATTTT.